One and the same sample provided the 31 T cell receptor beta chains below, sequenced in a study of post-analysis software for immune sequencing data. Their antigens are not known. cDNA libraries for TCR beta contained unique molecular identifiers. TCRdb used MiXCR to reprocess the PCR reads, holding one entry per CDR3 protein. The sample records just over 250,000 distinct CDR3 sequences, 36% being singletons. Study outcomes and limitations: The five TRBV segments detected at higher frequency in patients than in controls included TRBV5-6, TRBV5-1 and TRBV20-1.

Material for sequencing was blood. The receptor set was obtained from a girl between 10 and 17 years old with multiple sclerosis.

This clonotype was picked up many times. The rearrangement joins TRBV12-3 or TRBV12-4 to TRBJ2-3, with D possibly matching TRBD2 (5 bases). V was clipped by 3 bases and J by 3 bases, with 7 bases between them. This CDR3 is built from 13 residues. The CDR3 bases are TGTGCCAGCAGTTTCGGGGTAACAGATACGCAGTATTTT. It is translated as CASSFGVTDTQYF.

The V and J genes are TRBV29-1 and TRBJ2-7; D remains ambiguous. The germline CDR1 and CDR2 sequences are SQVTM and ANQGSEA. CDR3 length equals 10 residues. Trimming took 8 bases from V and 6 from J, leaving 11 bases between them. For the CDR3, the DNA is TGCAGCATCCCCGTGGTCGAGCAGTACTTC. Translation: CSIPVVEQYF.

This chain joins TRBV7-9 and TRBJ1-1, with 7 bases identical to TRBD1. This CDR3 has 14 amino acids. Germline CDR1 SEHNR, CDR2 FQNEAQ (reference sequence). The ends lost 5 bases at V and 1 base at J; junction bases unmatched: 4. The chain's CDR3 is CASSQTGRNTEAFF. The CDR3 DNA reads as TGTGCCAGCAGCCAGACAGGGAGGAACACTGAAGCTTTCTTT.

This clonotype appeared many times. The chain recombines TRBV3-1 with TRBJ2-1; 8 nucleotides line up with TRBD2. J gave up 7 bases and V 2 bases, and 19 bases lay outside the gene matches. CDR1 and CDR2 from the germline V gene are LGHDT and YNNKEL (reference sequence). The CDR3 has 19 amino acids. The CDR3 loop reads CASSQKKPTTSGVMNEQFF. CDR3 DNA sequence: TGTGCCAGCAGCCAAAAAAAGCCCACTACTAGCGGAGTGATGAATGAGCAGTTCTTC.

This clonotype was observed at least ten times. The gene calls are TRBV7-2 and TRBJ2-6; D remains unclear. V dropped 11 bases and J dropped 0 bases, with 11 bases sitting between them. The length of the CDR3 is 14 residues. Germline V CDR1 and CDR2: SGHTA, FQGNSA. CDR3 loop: CAGKRASGANVLTF. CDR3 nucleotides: TGTGCCGGAAAACGGGCCTCTGGGGCCAACGTCCTGACTTTC. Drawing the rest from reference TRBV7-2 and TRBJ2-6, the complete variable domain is GAGVSQSPSNKVTEKGKDVELRCDPISGHTALYWYRQSLGQGLEFLIYFQGNSAPDKSGLPSDRFSAERTGGSVSTLTIQRTQQEDSAVYLCAGKRASGANVLTFGAGSRLTVL.

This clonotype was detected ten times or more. CDR3 nucleotide sequence: TGCAGTGCCCTGGCGGAGCGGGGGACAGATACGCAGTATTTT. Protein product: CSALAERGTDTQYF. J is TRBJ2-3 and V is TRBV20-1, with TRBD2 matching over 8 bases. Per germline, CDR1 DFQATT and CDR2 SNEGSKA (reference sequence). The J segment lost 3 bases and the V segment lost 6 bases, leaving 8 bases of the junction unmatched. The CDR3 contains 14 residues.

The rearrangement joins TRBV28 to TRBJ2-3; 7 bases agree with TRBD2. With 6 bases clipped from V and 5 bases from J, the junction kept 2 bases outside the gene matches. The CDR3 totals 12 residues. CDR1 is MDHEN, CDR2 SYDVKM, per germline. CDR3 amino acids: CASRVAGDTQYF. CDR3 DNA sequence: TGTGCCAGCAGGGTAGCGGGAGATACGCAGTATTTT.

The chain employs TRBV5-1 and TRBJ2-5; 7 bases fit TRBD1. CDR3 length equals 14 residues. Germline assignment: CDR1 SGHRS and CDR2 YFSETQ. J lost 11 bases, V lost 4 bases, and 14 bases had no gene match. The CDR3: CASSRQTGSREQYF. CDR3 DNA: TGCGCCAGCAGCCGACAGACAGGGAGTAGGGAGCAGTACTTC. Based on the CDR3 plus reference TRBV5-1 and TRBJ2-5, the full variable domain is KAGVTQTPRYLIKTRGQQVTLSCSPISGHRSVSWYQQTPGQGLQFLFEYFSETQRNKGNFPGRFSGRQFSNSRSEMNVSTLELGDSALYLCASSRQTGSREQYFGPGTRLLVL.

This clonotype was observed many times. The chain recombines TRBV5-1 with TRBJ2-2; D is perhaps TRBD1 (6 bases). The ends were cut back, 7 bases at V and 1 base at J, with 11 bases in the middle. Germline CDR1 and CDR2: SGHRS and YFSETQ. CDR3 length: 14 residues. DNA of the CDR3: TGCGCCAGCGAGAAACAGGGGAACACCGGGGAGCTGTTTTTT. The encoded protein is CASEKQGNTGELFF.

As DNA, the CDR3 is TGCAGCGTTGAGGAGTTTGTCTCGAGTGGGGGCCAAGAGACCCAGTACTTC. This encodes CSVEEFVSSGGQETQYF. The chain is built from TRBV29-1 and TRBJ2-5; the D gene could be TRBD1 or TRBD2 (5 bases each). V shed 3 bases and J shed 1 base, with 21 bases lying between them. The CDR3 is 17 amino acids. The germline V gene has CDR1 SQVTM and CDR2 ANQGSEA.

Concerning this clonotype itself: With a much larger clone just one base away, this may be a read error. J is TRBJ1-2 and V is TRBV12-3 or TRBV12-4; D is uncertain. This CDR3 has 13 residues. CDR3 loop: CAGSLAREGGYTF. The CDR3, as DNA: TGTGCCGGCAGTTTGGCAAGGGAAGGTGGCTACACCTTC.

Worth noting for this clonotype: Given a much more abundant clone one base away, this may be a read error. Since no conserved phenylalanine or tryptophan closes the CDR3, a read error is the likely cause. The chain's CDR3 is CASSQELGRDQETQYY. CDR3 DNA: TGTGCCAGCAGCCAAGAGCTCGGCCGAGATCAAGAGACCCAGTACTAC. This rearrangement joins TRBV4-2 to TRBJ2-5, with D hard to call. Between the trimmed V and J ends, which lost 0 bases and 2 bases, there was a span of 13 bases. CDR3 size: 16 residues. In germline, CDR1 is LGHNA, CDR2 YNFKEQ.

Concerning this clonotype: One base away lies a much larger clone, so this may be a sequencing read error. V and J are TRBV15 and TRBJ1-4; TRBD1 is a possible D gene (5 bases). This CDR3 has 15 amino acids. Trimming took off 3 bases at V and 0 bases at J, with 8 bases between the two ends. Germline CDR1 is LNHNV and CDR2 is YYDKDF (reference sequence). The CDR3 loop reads CATSSAGSTNEKLFF. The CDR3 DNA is TGTGCCACCAGCAGTGCAGGGTCAACTAATGAAAAACTGTTTTTT.

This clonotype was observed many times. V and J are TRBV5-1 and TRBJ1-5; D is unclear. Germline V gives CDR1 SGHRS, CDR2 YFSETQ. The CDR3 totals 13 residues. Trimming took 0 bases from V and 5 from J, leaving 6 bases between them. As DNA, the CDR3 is TGCGCCAGCAGCTTGGACCCCGATCAGCCCCAGCATTTT. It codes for CASSLDPDQPQHF.

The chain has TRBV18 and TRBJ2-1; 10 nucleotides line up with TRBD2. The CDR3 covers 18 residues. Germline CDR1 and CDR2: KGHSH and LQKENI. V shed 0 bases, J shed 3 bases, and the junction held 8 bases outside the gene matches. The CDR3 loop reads CASSPPPSGRRGYNEQFF. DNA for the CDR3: TGTGCCAGCTCACCACCGCCTAGCGGGAGAAGGGGCTACAATGAGCAGTTCTTC.

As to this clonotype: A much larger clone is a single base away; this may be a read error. The CDR3 DNA sequence: TGCGCCTGCAGCTCAATAGCGGGGGGCAGTACAGATACGCAGTATTTT. Translating it yields CACSSIAGGSTDTQYF. V usage is TRBV5-1 and J usage is TRBJ2-3, with 10 bases that match TRBD2. The CDR3 covers 16 residues. The germline V gene has CDR1 SGHRS and CDR2 YFSETQ.

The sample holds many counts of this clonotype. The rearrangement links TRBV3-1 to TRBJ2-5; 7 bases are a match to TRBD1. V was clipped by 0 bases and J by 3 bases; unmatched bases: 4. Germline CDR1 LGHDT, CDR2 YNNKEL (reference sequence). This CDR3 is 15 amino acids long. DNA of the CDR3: TGTGCCAGCAGCCAAGAAGGTACAGGGGAAGAGACCCAGTACTTC. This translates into CASSQEGTGEETQYF.

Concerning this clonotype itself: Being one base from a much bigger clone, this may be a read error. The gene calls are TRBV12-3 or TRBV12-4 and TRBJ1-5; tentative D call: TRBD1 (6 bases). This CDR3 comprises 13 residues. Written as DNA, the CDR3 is TGTACCAGCAGTTCCGGGACACGACAGCCCCAGCATTTT. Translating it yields CTSSSGTRQPQHF.

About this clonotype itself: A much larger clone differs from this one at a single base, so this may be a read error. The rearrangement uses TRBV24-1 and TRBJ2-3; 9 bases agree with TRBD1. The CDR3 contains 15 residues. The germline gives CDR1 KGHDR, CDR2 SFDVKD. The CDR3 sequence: CATSARDRVGDAQYF. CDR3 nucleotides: TGTGCCACCAGTGCCCGGGACAGGGTGGGAGATGCGCAGTATTTT.

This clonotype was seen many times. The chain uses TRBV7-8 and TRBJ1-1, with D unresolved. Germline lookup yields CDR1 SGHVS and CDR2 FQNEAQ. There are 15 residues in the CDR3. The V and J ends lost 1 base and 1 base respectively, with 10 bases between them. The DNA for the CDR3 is TGTGCCAGCAGCTTAGTCGTCGGATCGAACACTGAAGCTTTCTTT. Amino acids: CASSLVVGSNTEAFF.

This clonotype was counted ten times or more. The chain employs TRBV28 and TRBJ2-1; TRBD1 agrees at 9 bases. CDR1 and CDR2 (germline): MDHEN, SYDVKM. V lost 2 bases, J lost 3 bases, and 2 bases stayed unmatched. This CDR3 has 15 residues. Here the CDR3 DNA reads TGTGCCAGCAGTTTAGGGACAGGGATCTACAATGAGCAGTTCTTC. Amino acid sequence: CASSLGTGIYNEQFF.

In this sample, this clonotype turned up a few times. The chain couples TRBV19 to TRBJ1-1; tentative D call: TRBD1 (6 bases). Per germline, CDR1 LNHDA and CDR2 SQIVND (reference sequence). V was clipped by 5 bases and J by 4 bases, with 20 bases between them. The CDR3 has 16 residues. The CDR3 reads CASSYTGTPHGTEAFF. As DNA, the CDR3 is TGTGCCAGTAGTTACACCGGGACACCGCACGGCACTGAAGCTTTCTTT.

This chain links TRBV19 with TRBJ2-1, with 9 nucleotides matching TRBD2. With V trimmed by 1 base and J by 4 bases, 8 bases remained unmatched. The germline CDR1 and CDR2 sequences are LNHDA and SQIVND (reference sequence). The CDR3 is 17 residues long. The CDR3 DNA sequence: TGTGCCAGTAGTATAGCGGCGGGAGGGCCGATTTACAATGAGCAGTTCTTC. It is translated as CASSIAAGGPIYNEQFF.

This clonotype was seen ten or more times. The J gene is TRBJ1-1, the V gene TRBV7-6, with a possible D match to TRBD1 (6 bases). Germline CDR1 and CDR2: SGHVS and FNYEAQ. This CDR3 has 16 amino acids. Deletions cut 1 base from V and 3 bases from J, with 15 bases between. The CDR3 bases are TGTGCCAGCAGCTTAGAGGGGGATTGGGGCGACACTGAAGCTTTCTTT. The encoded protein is CASSLEGDWGDTEAFF.

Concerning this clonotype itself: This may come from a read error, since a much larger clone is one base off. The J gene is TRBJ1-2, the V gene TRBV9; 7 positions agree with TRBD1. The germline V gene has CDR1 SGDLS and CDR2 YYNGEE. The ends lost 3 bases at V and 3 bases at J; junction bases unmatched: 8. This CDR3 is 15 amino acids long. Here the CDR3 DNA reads TGTGCCAGCAGCGCAGGCCCTGACAGGGACTATGGCTACACCTTC. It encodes CASSAGPDRDYGYTF.

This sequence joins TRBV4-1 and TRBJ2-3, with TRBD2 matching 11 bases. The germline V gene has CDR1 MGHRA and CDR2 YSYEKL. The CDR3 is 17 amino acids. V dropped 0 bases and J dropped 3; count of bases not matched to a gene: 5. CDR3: CASSQEGGLAVTDTQYF. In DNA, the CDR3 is TGCGCCAGCAGCCAAGAGGGGGGACTAGCGGTAACAGATACGCAGTATTTT.

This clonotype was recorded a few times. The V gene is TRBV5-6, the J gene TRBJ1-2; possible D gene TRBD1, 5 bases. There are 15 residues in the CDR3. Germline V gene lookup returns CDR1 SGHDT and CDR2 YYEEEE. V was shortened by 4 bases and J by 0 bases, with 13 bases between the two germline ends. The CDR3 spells CASSQAGGTNYGYTF. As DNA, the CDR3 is TGTGCCAGCAGCCAGGCCGGGGGTACTAACTATGGCTACACCTTC.

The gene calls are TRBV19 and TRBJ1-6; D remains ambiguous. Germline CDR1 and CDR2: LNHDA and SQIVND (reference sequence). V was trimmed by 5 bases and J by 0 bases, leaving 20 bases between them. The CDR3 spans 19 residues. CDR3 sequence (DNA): TGTGCCAGTAGTGGCGTCGATGGGGTGCTGAGCTCCTATAATTCACCCCTCCACTTT. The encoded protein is CASSGVDGVLSSYNSPLHF.

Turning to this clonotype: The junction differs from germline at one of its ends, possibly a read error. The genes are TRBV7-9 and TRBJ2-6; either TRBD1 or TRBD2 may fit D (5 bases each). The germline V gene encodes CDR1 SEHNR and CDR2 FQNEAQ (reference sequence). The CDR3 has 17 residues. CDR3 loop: CASSTRTRGPGANVRTF. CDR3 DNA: TGTGCCAGCAGCACCCGGACGAGGGGACCTGGGGCCAACGTCCGGACTTTC.

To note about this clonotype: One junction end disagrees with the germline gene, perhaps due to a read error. CDR3 sequence: CAGSLASSVFSSYNEQYF. CDR3 nucleotide sequence: TGCGCCGGCAGCTTGGCGAGTAGCGTTTTCAGCTCCTACAATGAGCAGTACTTC. The gene calls are TRBV5-1 and TRBJ2-7; maybe TRBD2 (5 bases). Per germline, CDR1 SGHRS and CDR2 YFSETQ. The CDR3 contains 18 residues.

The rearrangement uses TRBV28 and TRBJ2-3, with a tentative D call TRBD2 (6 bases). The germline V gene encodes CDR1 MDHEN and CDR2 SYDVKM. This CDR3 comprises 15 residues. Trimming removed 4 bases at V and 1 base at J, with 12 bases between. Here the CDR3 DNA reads TGTGCCAGCAGTTACGGACTATCTGGCACAGATACGCAGTATTTT. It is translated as CASSYGLSGTDTQYF.